Below are 20 T cell receptor beta chains sequenced from a single sample in a study of CD8+ T cells in alopecia areata. Extraction of RNA preceded its reverse transcription into cDNA, which served as the sequencing template. Profiling relied on immunoSEQ multiplex PCR, and the TCRdb table lists in-frame clones only, not all of them. The sample has 110,000 or so clones, approximately 59% seen once; the top ten hold around 30%. Treatment here: oral pan-JAK inhibitor, 5-10 mg twice daily. The material was CD8+ T cells sorted from blood, obtained at week 4, from a patient treated with tofacitinib. The source is a human donor with alopecia areata.

The V call is TRBV30, the J call TRBJ2-7; possible D gene TRBD2, 6 bases. Germline V gene lookup returns CDR1 GTSNPN and CDR2 SVGIG (reference sequence). The CDR3 spans 12 residues. V lost 5 bases, J lost 12 bases, and 20 bases lay in between. CDR3 DNA: TGTGCCTGGTCCGAGGAGGGCGCCGGAGCGTACTTC. Residues: CAWSEEGAGAYF.

This clone has just a few counts. The V call is TRBV2, the J call TRBJ2-1, with unresolved D. V was clipped by 8 bases and J by 6 bases, with 8 bases between them. Germline V gene data show CDR1 as SNHLY and CDR2 as FYNNEI. CDR3 size: 11 residues. CDR3 nucleotides: TGTGCCAGCCTCTTGTCCAATGAGCAGTTCTTC. Amino acid sequence: CASLLSNEQFF.

This clone was detected only a few times. The gene calls are TRBV29-1 and TRBJ2-7; 8 bases match TRBD1. The CDR3 consists of 13 residues. CDR1 is SQVTM and CDR2 is ANQGSEA in the germline V gene. The junction had 2 bases not matched to a gene; V was cut back by 4 bases and J by 0 bases. CDR3 nucleotides: TGCAGCGTTGGACAGGGGAACTCCTACGAGCAGTACTTC. Its protein is CSVGQGNSYEQYF.

The chain carries TRBV30 and TRBJ2-1, with 7 bases aligning to TRBD1. V lost 0 bases, J lost 7 bases, and 3 bases stayed unmatched. In germline, CDR1 is GTSNPN, CDR2 SVGIG (reference sequence). The CDR3 consists of 13 residues. The CDR3 spells CAWSVGRGNEQFF. The CDR3 nucleotides read TGTGCCTGGAGTGTTGGCAGGGGGAATGAGCAGTTCTTC.

V and J are TRBV29-1 and TRBJ1-2; 8 nucleotides match TRBD1. With 4 bases clipped from V and 8 bases from J, the junction kept 6 bases outside the gene matches. Germline V CDR1 and CDR2: SQVTM, ANQGSEA. This CDR3 comprises 12 residues. The CDR3 region is CSVVDRGKGYTF. The DNA of the CDR3 is TGCAGCGTTGTCGACAGGGGTAAGGGCTACACCTTC.

This clone was found a few times. The chain couples TRBV11-2 to TRBJ2-7; tentatively, D is TRBD2 (6 bases). V dropped 2 bases and J dropped 5 bases, with 10 bases sitting between them. The length of the CDR3 is 13 residues. Germline V gene data show CDR1 as SGHAT and CDR2 as FQNNGV. CDR3 sequence (DNA): TGTGCCAGCAGCTTAATGCCGGGGGACGAGCAGTACTTC. Translation: CASSLMPGDEQYF.

There are a few counts of this clone. This sequence joins TRBV5-1 and TRBJ2-5, with 9 bases lining up with TRBD1. This CDR3 spans 15 amino acids. Germline V lookup: CDR1 SGHRS, CDR2 YFSETQ. The V gene end was trimmed by 6 bases and the J gene end by 4 bases; junction bases not matched to a gene: 10. CDR3 in amino acids: CASKEGTGRGETQYF. The CDR3 DNA follows: TGCGCCAGCAAGGAAGGGACAGGGCGAGGAGAGACCCAGTACTTC.

This clone was found once. CDR3 sequence: CASSLGWQNYGYTF. As DNA, the CDR3 is TGTGCCAGCAGCTTAGGATGGCAGAACTATGGCTACACCTTC. V is TRBV7-9 and J is TRBJ1-2, with D uncertain. CDR1 is SEHNR, CDR2 FQNEAQ, per germline (reference sequence). The V end lost 1 base, the J end lost 2 bases, and 8 bases lay between the germline ends. This CDR3 is built from 14 residues.

This chain uses TRBV27 with TRBJ1-5; D remains unclear. This CDR3 is 12 amino acids long. The V end was cut by 5 bases, the J end by 0 bases, with 2 bases between. Germline lookup yields CDR1 MNHEY and CDR2 SMNVEV (reference sequence). Here the CDR3 reads CASSPSNQPQHF. The CDR3 coding sequence is TGTGCCAGCAGTCCTAGCAATCAGCCCCAGCATTTT.

J is TRBJ2-3 and V is TRBV6-5; 8 bases agree with TRBD2. CDR3 length: 15 residues. Germline CDR1 and CDR2: MNHEY and SVGAGI. Unmatched junction bases numbered 11, after V lost 8 bases and J lost 4 bases. CDR3 protein: CASHFSGEVADTQYF. The CDR3, as DNA: TGTGCCAGCCATTTTAGCGGGGAGGTCGCAGATACGCAGTATTTT.

The chain combines TRBV29-1 with TRBJ2-3, with a weak D call TRBD1 (6 bases). The CDR3 spans 14 residues. Germline CDR1 is SQVTM and CDR2 is ANQGSEA. The germline V and J ends were trimmed by 7 bases and 0 bases, with 14 bases remaining between them. The CDR3 sequence is CSASGTPSTDTQYF. CDR3 DNA: TGCAGCGCCTCCGGGACACCCAGCACAGATACGCAGTATTTT.

The chain couples TRBV30 to TRBJ2-1, with D tentatively TRBD1 or TRBD2 (5 bases each). This CDR3 is 12 amino acids long. Germline values: CDR1 GTSNPN, CDR2 SVGIG (reference sequence). V shed 1 base and J shed 7 bases, with 8 bases lying between them. This chain's CDR3 is CAWSGGVNEQFF. The CDR3 DNA sequence: TGTGCCTGGAGTGGAGGGGTTAATGAGCAGTTCTTC.

The sample holds a few counts of this clone. V is TRBV11-1 and J is TRBJ2-1; TRBD2 agrees at 9 bases. The length of the CDR3 is 14 residues. The junction had 3 bases not matched to a gene; V was cut back by 5 bases and J by 4 bases. Germline-derived CDR1 and CDR2 are SGHAT and FQDESV (reference sequence). DNA for the CDR3: TGTGCCAGCAGCGGCCTAGCGGGGTACAATGAGCAGTTCTTC. It specifies CASSGLAGYNEQFF.

The chain has TRBV14 and TRBJ1-1; D unresolved. Trimming cost V 4 bases and J 3 bases, with 12 bases left between them. This CDR3 has 14 amino acids. Germline V lookup: CDR1 SGHDN, CDR2 FVKESK. CDR3 residues: CASSLSWGDTEAFF. Written as DNA, the CDR3 is TGTGCCAGCAGCCTCTCGTGGGGTGACACTGAAGCTTTCTTT.

CDR3 residues: CASGVEVAGTDTQYF. For the CDR3, the DNA is TGTGCCAGCGGGGTGGAAGTAGCGGGCACAGATACGCAGTATTTT. The chain uses TRBV2 and TRBJ2-3; D may be TRBD2 (6 bases). Germline values: CDR1 SNHLY, CDR2 FYNNEI. This CDR3 is 15 amino acids long. Trimming removed 8 bases from V and 1 base from J, with 16 bases in between.

The chain carries TRBV4-1 and TRBJ1-3; D gene ambiguous. V dropped 4 bases and J dropped 1 base, with 5 bases sitting between them. The CDR3 totals 13 residues. CDR1 MGHRA and CDR2 YSYEKL come from the germline V gene. CDR3 residues: CASSPPSGNTIYF. The CDR3 nucleotides are TGCGCCAGCAGCCCCCCTTCTGGAAACACCATATATTTT.

This clone was observed a few times. The chain recombines TRBV30 with TRBJ2-1; weak D call: TRBD2 (6 bases). Germline assignment: CDR1 GTSNPN and CDR2 SVGIG (reference sequence). V was trimmed by 0 bases and J by 0 bases, leaving 15 bases between them. The CDR3 sequence is 17 residues long. CDR3 loop: CAWSVPWAGSSYNEQFF. For the CDR3, the DNA is TGTGCCTGGAGTGTCCCTTGGGCGGGGAGCTCCTACAATGAGCAGTTCTTC.

In its sample, this clone was seen a few times. This chain links TRBV29-1 with TRBJ2-1, with D perhaps TRBD1 (5 bases). V was pared by 3 bases and J by 7 bases, with 10 bases between. The CDR3 consists of 12 residues. Per the germline V gene, CDR1 is SQVTM and CDR2 is ANQGSEA. The CDR3 bases are TGCAGCGTTGAGGGCAAGGGGAATGAGCAGTTCTTC. It codes for CSVEGKGNEQFF.

The rearrangement links TRBV2 to TRBJ2-7, with 11 bases lining up with TRBD1. V shed 2 bases, J shed 5 bases, and the junction held 2 bases outside the gene matches. The CDR3 covers 14 residues. Germline CDR1 SNHLY, CDR2 FYNNEI. In DNA form, the CDR3 reads TGTGCCAGCAGTGAAAGGACAGGGGGCGACGAGCAGTACTTC. Its protein is CASSERTGGDEQYF.

The CDR3 protein is CASSMSQYTSSYEQYF. The CDR3 DNA reads as TGTGCCAGTAGTATGAGCCAGTACACCTCCTCCTACGAGCAGTACTTC. The genes are TRBV19 and TRBJ2-7, with D unresolved. Germline lookup yields CDR1 LNHDA and CDR2 SQIVND (reference sequence). The CDR3 spans 16 residues. V was clipped by 3 bases and J by 0 bases, with 15 bases between them. Together with reference TRBV19 and TRBJ2-7, the CDR3 gives the full variable domain: DGGITQSPKYLFRKEGQNVTLSCEQNLNHDAMYWYRQDPGQGLRLIYYSQIVNDFQKGDIAEGYSVSREKKESFPLTVTSAQKNPTAFYLCASSMSQYTSSYEQYFGPGTRLTVT.